What follows is one T cell receptor beta chain and its context. Generated by immunoSEQ multiplex PCR, the TCRdb table keeps only in-frame clones and is missing some. Found here are approximately 160,000 clones, roughly four fifths of them singletons; the top ten hold approximately 7.3%. The CDR3 extends over 14 amino acids. Germline V gives CDR1 SNHLY, CDR2 FYNNEI. The V end lost 2 bases, the J end lost 4 bases, and 9 bases lay between the germline ends. These data are taken from a study of blood T cell repertoires in COVID-19. Study-level information: Spain, Italy and the United States supplied samples that represented acute and convalescent COVID-19.

Clinical histories supplied by participants themselves formed the basis of cohort assignment. What the recovered Cohort 3 donors had was two negative PCRs, clearance, or symptom resolution. The chain joins TRBV2 to TRBJ1-5, with D possibly being TRBD1 (5 bases). The source material was PBMCs or T cells enriched from blood (not recorded which). The source of this sequence is a middle-aged man who had recovered from COVID-19. CDR3 sequence reads: CASSEMTANQPQHF. CDR3 nucleotide sequence: TGTGCCAGCAGTGAAATGACAGCAAATCAGCCCCAGCATTTT.